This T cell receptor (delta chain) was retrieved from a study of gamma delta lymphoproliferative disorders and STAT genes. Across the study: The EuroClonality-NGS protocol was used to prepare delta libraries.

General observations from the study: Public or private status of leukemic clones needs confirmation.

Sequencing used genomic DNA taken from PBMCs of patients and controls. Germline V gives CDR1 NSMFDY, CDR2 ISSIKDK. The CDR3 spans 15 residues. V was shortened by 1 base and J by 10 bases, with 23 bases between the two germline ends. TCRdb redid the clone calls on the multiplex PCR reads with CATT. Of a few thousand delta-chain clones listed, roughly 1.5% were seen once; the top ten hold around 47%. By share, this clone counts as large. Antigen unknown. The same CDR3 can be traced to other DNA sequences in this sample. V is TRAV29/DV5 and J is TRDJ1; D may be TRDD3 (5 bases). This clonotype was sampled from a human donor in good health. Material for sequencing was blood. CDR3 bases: TGTGCAGCAAGCCACTCCCCGGGGAACCATAGGGGACTCATCTTT. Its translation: CAASHSPGNHRGLIF.